The 5 T cell receptor beta chains listed next were all sequenced from one sample in a study of vaccination and CD4 T cells after COVID-19. For these receptors, no antigen is known. Treatment indicated: roughly 11-day PBMC culture with coronavirus spike peptide pools or control peptides (ViraFEST assay). Sequencing of the DNA from cultured CD4+ T cells was carried out with the Oncomine TCR Beta short-read assay. One entry per CDR3 protein, called by TCRdb with MiXCR from the PCR reads. The table has about 11,000 distinct CDR3 sequences, approximately 50% seen once. The sample taken for sequencing was CD4+ T cells from blood, cultured in vitro. The receptors here all came from a human donor who had recovered from COVID-19.

This clonotype was counted between two and nine times. The CDR3 nucleotides read TGTGCCAGCACCGCCCCTGGGGGGGCAGAGACCCAGTACTTC. Protein: CASTAPGGAETQYF. The J gene is TRBJ2-5, the V gene TRBV6-1; TRBD2 might be the D (7 bases). The germline V gene encodes CDR1 MNHNS and CDR2 SASEGT. Trimming shortened V by 7 bases and J by 4 bases, and 16 bases separated the two germline ends. CDR3 size: 14 residues.

This clonotype is medium-sized in the sample. The genes are TRBV6-2 or TRBV6-3 and TRBJ1-2; D unresolved. The CDR3 is made up of 16 amino acids. In germline, CDR1 is MNHEY, CDR2 SVGEGT. V lost 5 bases, J lost 0 bases, and 16 bases lay in between. Here the CDR3 DNA reads TGTGCCAGCAGTAAGACCGAACTTCCCCCTAACTATGGCTACACCTTC. Protein product: CASSKTELPPNYGYTF.

This clonotype appeared a few times. This chain joins TRBV7-9 and TRBJ2-7; no firm D call. V was shortened by 3 bases and J by 0 bases, with 9 bases between the two germline ends. The germline gives CDR1 SEHNR, CDR2 FQNEAQ (reference sequence). The CDR3 covers 14 residues. The CDR3, as DNA: TGTGCCAGCAGCTTTGGGGTGAGCTCCTACGAGCAGTACTTC. It codes for CASSFGVSSYEQYF.

The DNA of the CDR3 is TGTGCCAGCAGCTTAGAGCTTGGGACAAGGGTTTCGAACACTGAAGCTTTCTTT. Residues: CASSLELGTRVSNTEAFF. The gene calls are TRBV7-2 and TRBJ1-1, with D maybe TRBD1 (6 bases). Trimming took 1 base from V and 1 from J, leaving 19 bases between them. Germline V gene data show CDR1 as SGHTA and CDR2 as FQGNSA. The CDR3 contains 18 residues.

This clonotype appeared a few times. The chain recombines TRBV28 with TRBJ1-6; tentatively, D is TRBD1 (6 bases). The CDR3 sequence is 14 residues long. Germline V lookup: CDR1 MDHEN, CDR2 SYDVKM. V was cut by 7 bases and J by 8 bases, with 15 bases left in between. The CDR3 coding sequence is TGTGCCAGCAACCAACCGAGGGGGTATTCACCCCTCCACTTT. Translated, it gives CASNQPRGYSPLHF.